A single sample is the source of the 6 T cell receptor beta chains below, sequenced in a study of T-cell reconstitution after alpha-beta-depleted transplantation in children. Preparation of the TCRbeta library involved a method that used unique molecular identifiers. One entry per CDR3 protein, called by TCRdb with MiXCR from the PCR reads. The top ten clones hold 30% to 35% of a sample with 90,000 to 130,000 distinct CDR3 sequences, about a tenth of them seen once. The source material was PBMCs, sampled before TCRalphabeta/CD19-depleted stem cell transplant. The source is a boy younger than 10 with acute lymphoblastic leukemia, due to receive a stem cell transplant.

As for this clonotype: No conserved phenylalanine or tryptophan ends this CDR3, so it is likely a read error. The V gene is TRBV6-1, the J gene TRBJ2-5; TRBD2 agrees at 7 bases. The CDR3 is 14 amino acids. J lost 0 bases, V lost 6 bases, and 4 bases had no gene match. Germline CDR1 is MNHNS and CDR2 is SASEGT. This CDR3 reads CASSPGGYQETQYC. In nucleotides, the CDR3 is TGTGCCAGCAGCCCCGGGGGGTACCAAGAGACCCAGTACTGC.

This clonotype turned up a few times. V and J are TRBV12-3 or TRBV12-4 and TRBJ2-2; TRBD1 might be the D (6 bases). The V end lost 8 bases, the J end lost 0 bases, and 13 bases lay between the germline ends. The length of the CDR3 is 15 residues. DNA for the CDR3: TGTGCCAGCCGATCCAGGGGAACGAACACCGGGGAGCTGTTTTTT. Translating gives CASRSRGTNTGELFF.

This chain uses TRBV10-2 with TRBJ2-1, with TRBD2 matching over 10 bases. The CDR3 spans 13 residues. Germline CDR1 WSHSY, CDR2 SAAADI. V was clipped by 6 bases and J by 8 bases; unmatched bases: 4. The CDR3 sequence: CASRSSGRDEQFF. The CDR3 DNA sequence: TGCGCCAGCAGGTCAAGCGGGAGGGATGAGCAGTTCTTC.

This clonotype has more than one count but fewer than ten. This rearrangement joins TRBV7-9 to TRBJ2-7; D is perhaps TRBD2 (7 bases). This CDR3 region has 11 residues. With 5 bases removed from V and 11 bases from J, the gap between germline ends came to 13 bases. Germline CDR1 reads SEHNR; CDR2 reads FQNEAQ (reference sequence). The CDR3 sequence: CASSDTGGEYF. DNA of the CDR3: TGTGCCAGCAGCGACACGGGGGGCGAGTACTTC. Variable domain in full (rest from reference TRBV7-9 and TRBJ2-7): DTGVSQNPRHKITKRGQNVTFRCDPISEHNRLYWYRQTLGQGPEFLTYFQNEAQLEKSRLLSDRFSAERPKGSFSTLEIQRTEQGDSAMYLCASSDTGGEYFGPGTRLTVT.

This clonotype was recorded at least ten times. The chain uses TRBV5-4 and TRBJ1-2; no firm D call. The germline V gene encodes CDR1 SGHNT and CDR2 YYREEE (reference sequence). The CDR3 has 12 amino acids. Between the trimmed V and J ends, which lost 0 bases and 4 bases, there was a span of 4 bases. The CDR3 sequence: CASSLDGYGYTF. The CDR3 DNA sequence: TGTGCCAGCAGCTTGGACGGCTATGGCTACACCTTC.

This clonotype was seen a few times. The chain combines TRBV7-9 with TRBJ2-3; no firm D call. This CDR3 comprises 16 residues. The ends were cut back, 6 bases at V and 4 bases at J, with 20 bases in the middle. Germline V gives CDR1 SEHNR, CDR2 FQNEAQ (reference sequence). The CDR3 sequence: CASRTGFLSSADTQYF. CDR3 coding DNA: TGTGCCAGCAGAACCGGGTTCCTAAGTTCCGCAGATACGCAGTATTTT.